One and the same sample provided the 3 T cell receptor beta chains below, sequenced in a study of CD8 T cells in Susac syndrome. A quantity of about 0.45 to 1 ug RNA underwent reverse transcription using random hexamers. Each CDR3 protein is one row after TCRdb ran MiXCR on the immunoSEQ multiplex PCR reads. The sample includes under 200,000 distinct CDR3 sequences, around 95% of them seen just once. Sequencing used CD8+ T cells from PBMCs. The receptor set was obtained from a human donor with multiple sclerosis.

The chain uses TRBV20-1 and TRBJ2-7; the match to TRBD1 covers 7 bases. The CDR3 runs to 16 residues. Germline V gene sequence: CDR1 DFQATT, CDR2 SNEGSKA (reference sequence). V was clipped by 0 bases and J by 3 bases; unmatched bases: 11. The chain's CDR3 is CSARDRESGGYYEQYF. The CDR3 nucleotides read TGCAGTGCTAGAGATAGGGAGTCAGGGGGATACTACGAGCAGTACTTC.

CDR3 nucleotide sequence: TGCGCCAGCAGCCAAGGAGGTATCACCGGGGAGCTGTTTTTT. Amino acids: CASSQGGITGELFF. The chain links TRBV4-1 to TRBJ2-2; unclear D gene. Trimming stripped 1 base from V and 4 bases from J, with 7 bases between. This CDR3 comprises 14 residues. CDR1 and CDR2 (germline): MGHRA, YSYEKL.

V and J are TRBV12-3 or TRBV12-4 and TRBJ2-1, with TRBD2 identical over 11 bases. With V trimmed by 4 bases and J by 3 bases, 17 bases remained unmatched. CDR3 size: 20 residues. In nucleotides, the CDR3 is TGTGCCAGCAGTTCGAAGCCCGGGACTAGCGGAGATCTCTTCTACAATGAGCAGTTCTTC. The encoded protein is CASSSKPGTSGDLFYNEQFF.